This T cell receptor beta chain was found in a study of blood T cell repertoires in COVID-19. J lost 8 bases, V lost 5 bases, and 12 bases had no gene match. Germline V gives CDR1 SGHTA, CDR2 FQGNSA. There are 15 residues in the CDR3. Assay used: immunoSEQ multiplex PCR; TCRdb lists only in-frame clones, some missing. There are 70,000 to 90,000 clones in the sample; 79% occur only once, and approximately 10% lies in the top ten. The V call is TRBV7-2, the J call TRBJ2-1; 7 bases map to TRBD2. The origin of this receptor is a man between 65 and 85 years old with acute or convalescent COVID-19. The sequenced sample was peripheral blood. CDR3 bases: TGTGCCAGCAGCGCTCAGCGGGGTTTTTCCGATGAGCAGTTCTTC. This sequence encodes CASSAQRGFSDEQFF.